The 23 T cell receptor beta chains below come from one sample, sequenced in a study of shared clonotypes between healthy human individuals. Naive CD8 populations comprised CD45RO-negative cells positively selected for CCR7, excluding terminally differentiated effector memory CD45RA+ cells. Profiling relied on immunoSEQ multiplex PCR, and the TCRdb table lists in-frame clones only, not all of them. The sample includes just over 2,000,000 clones, just under 95% of them seen just once. Sequencing was performed on naive CD8+ T cells sorted from blood. Source of these receptors: a man younger than 35 in good health.

This chain joins TRBV28 and TRBJ2-1, with D unclear. V was shortened by 2 bases and J by 4 bases, with 3 bases between the two germline ends. The CDR3 has 12 residues. Germline CDR1 reads MDHEN; CDR2 reads SYDVKM. CDR3 loop: CASSLTYNEQFF. The CDR3 bases are TGTGCCAGCAGTTTAACGTACAATGAGCAGTTCTTC.

Written as DNA, the CDR3 is TGCGCCAGCAGCCCCGCCCTAGCGGCTCCCTACGAGCAGTACTTC. Translation: CASSPALAAPYEQYF. The V and J genes are TRBV4-3 and TRBJ2-7, with TRBD2 identical over 7 bases. Trimming took 4 bases from V and 2 from J; bases not matched to a gene: 8. CDR1 and CDR2 from the germline V gene are LGHNA and YSLEER. The length of the CDR3 is 15 residues.

The rearrangement links TRBV5-8 to TRBJ1-2; D perhaps matches TRBD1 (5 bases). Trimming removed 0 bases at V and 6 bases at J, with 15 bases between. The germline gives CDR1 SGHTS, CDR2 YDEGEE. The CDR3 extends over 15 amino acids. The DNA for the CDR3 is TGTGCCAGCAGCTTGGTTGGGGCAGGGTTGGATGGCTACACCTTC. This sequence encodes CASSLVGAGLDGYTF.

The CDR3 reads CASSLRRGEPSNYGYTF. In DNA, the CDR3 is TGTGCCAGCAGTTTGAGGAGGGGGGAACCCTCTAACTATGGCTACACCTTC. This chain links TRBV27 with TRBJ1-2; possibly TRBD1 for D (6 bases). CDR1 and CDR2 from the germline V gene are MNHEY and SMNVEV (reference sequence). V gave up 3 bases and J gave up 0 bases, with 17 bases separating them. The CDR3 runs 17 residues.

The chain uses TRBV19 and TRBJ1-4; no clear D gene. Germline CDR1 and CDR2: LNHDA and SQIVND (reference sequence). Trimming took off 8 bases at V and 6 bases at J, with 13 bases between the two ends. The CDR3 extends over 13 amino acids. The DNA of the CDR3 is TGTGCCAGTGGAAGCGGGTTGGATGAAAAACTGTTTTTT. This sequence encodes CASGSGLDEKLFF.

As regards this clone: This sample also contains other DNA sequences that code for the same CDR3. This chain links TRBV5-6 with TRBJ2-7; D is unclear. Germline assignment: CDR1 SGHDT and CDR2 YYEEEE. Trimming pared 0 bases from V and 4 bases from J, leaving 8 bases between. The CDR3 covers 13 residues. The CDR3, as DNA: TGTGCCAGCAGCTTGGTGGGATTGTACGAGCAGTACTTC. Its translation is CASSLVGLYEQYF.

This rearrangement joins TRBV7-9 to TRBJ1-1; D is perhaps TRBD1 (6 bases). V gave up 5 bases and J gave up 6 bases, with 19 bases separating them. Germline V gene sequence: CDR1 SEHNR, CDR2 FQNEAQ (reference sequence). The CDR3 is 15 residues long. The chain's CDR3 is CASSGHVGGVSEAFF. DNA for the CDR3: TGTGCCAGCAGCGGCCACGTGGGGGGCGTCTCTGAAGCTTTCTTT.

The chain recombines TRBV6-1 with TRBJ1-5; D is unclear. This CDR3 has 15 residues. With 1 base removed from V and 3 bases from J, the gap between germline ends came to 10 bases. Germline-derived CDR1 and CDR2 are MNHNS and SASEGT. DNA for the CDR3: TGTGCCAGCAGTGAAGAACAGACCTTCAATCAGCCCCAGCATTTT. This encodes CASSEEQTFNQPQHF.

A word on this clone: One end of the junction fails to match germline, which may point to a read error. V usage is TRBV5-1 and J usage is TRBJ2-2; D might be TRBD1 (6 bases). Germline V gene data show CDR1 as SGHRS and CDR2 as YFSETQ. This CDR3 has 13 residues. CDR3 DNA sequence: TGCGCCAGCAGCCTACAGGGCCCCGGGGAGCTGCTTTTT. As protein: CASSLQGPGELLF.

The genes are TRBV4-1 and TRBJ2-1; 14 bases align to TRBD2. This CDR3 comprises 15 residues. Losses at the gene ends were 5 bases for V and 6 bases for J; bases not matched to a gene: 3. Germline V CDR1 and CDR2: MGHRA, YSYEKL. The CDR3 loop is CASSSGTSGSNEQFF. CDR3 in DNA: TGCGCCAGCAGCTCCGGGACTAGCGGGAGCAATGAGCAGTTCTTC.

The chain carries TRBV11-3 and TRBJ2-3; D is undetermined. The germline CDR1 and CDR2 sequences are SGHNT and YENEEA. V shed 1 base and J shed 2 bases, with 7 bases lying between them. CDR3 length: 14 residues. The CDR3 DNA reads TGTGCCAGCAGCTTAGGCGAAACCACAGATACGCAGTATTTT. It translates to CASSLGETTDTQYF.

The J gene is TRBJ2-5, the V gene TRBV4-1, with D possibly TRBD1 on 5 matching bases. Trimming removed 0 bases from V and 5 bases from J, with 10 bases in between. Per the germline V gene, CDR1 is MGHRA and CDR2 is YSYEKL. This CDR3 spans 14 amino acids. DNA for the CDR3: TGCGCCAGCAGCCAAGAGCAGGGTCTGGAGACCCAGTACTTC. This translates into CASSQEQGLETQYF.

V usage is TRBV28 and J usage is TRBJ1-1; TRBD1 is a possible D gene (6 bases). Per germline, CDR1 MDHEN and CDR2 SYDVKM. Between the trimmed V and J ends, which lost 6 bases and 3 bases, there was a span of 20 bases. The CDR3 length is 16 residues. The DNA of the CDR3 is TGTGCCAGCAGCCCCCCGGCCTGGGGGGCGGACACTGAAGCTTTCTTT. Amino acids: CASSPPAWGADTEAFF.

The CDR3 loop reads CASSPGRDRVDTGELFF. In DNA form, the CDR3 reads TGTGCCAGCAGTCCTGGCCGGGACAGGGTTGATACCGGGGAGCTGTTTTTT. The V and J genes are TRBV7-9 and TRBJ2-2; TRBD1 agrees at 9 bases. Germline V CDR1 and CDR2: SEHNR, FQNEAQ (reference sequence). CDR3 length: 17 amino acids. V was clipped by 6 bases and J by 5 bases; unmatched bases: 13. Drawing the rest from reference TRBV7-9 and TRBJ2-2, the complete variable domain is DTGVSQNPRHKITKRGQNVTFRCDPISEHNRLYWYRQTLGQGPEFLTYFQNEAQLEKSRLLSDRFSAERPKGSFSTLEIQRTEQGDSAMYLCASSPGRDRVDTGELFFGEGSRLTVL.

The chain employs TRBV7-8 and TRBJ1-5; D not certain. Trimming shortened V by 4 bases and J by 0 bases, and 10 bases separated the two germline ends. Germline CDR1 and CDR2: SGHVS and FQNEAQ. This CDR3 is 15 amino acids long. Written as DNA, the CDR3 is TGTGCCAGCAGCTACACAGAGTATAGCAATCAGCCCCAGCATTTT. Amino acid sequence: CASSYTEYSNQPQHF.

Notes on this clone: Additional DNA sequences in this sample encode the identical CDR3. The V and J genes are TRBV7-9 and TRBJ1-2; no clear D. The V end lost 2 bases, the J end lost 6 bases, and 7 bases lay between the germline ends. Germline V gene lookup returns CDR1 SEHNR and CDR2 FQNEAQ (reference sequence). The CDR3 runs to 12 residues. CDR3 loop: CASSLSGNGYTF. The CDR3 bases are TGTGCCAGCAGCTTATCGGGGAATGGCTACACCTTC.

The V gene is TRBV29-1, the J gene TRBJ2-7; D is unclear. Germline CDR1 SQVTM, CDR2 ANQGSEA. There are 14 residues in the CDR3. Trimming left V 3 bases short and J 5 bases short, with 17 bases between. CDR3 sequence: CSVDNPFRENEQYF. DNA of the CDR3: TGCAGCGTTGATAACCCGTTTAGGGAAAACGAGCAGTACTTC.

CDR3 in DNA: TGTGCCAGTAGTCTTTCCGGGGAGGAGGAGCAGTTCTTC. Translated, it gives CASSLSGEEEQFF. The chain joins TRBV19 to TRBJ2-1, with D tentatively TRBD2 (6 bases). Per the germline V gene, CDR1 is LNHDA and CDR2 is SQIVND (reference sequence). V lost 5 bases, J lost 10 bases, and 15 bases lay in between. The CDR3 covers 13 residues. The whole variable domain, filled in from reference TRBV19 and TRBJ2-1, reads DGGITQSPKYLFRKEGQNVTLSCEQNLNHDAMYWYRQDPGQGLRLIYYSQIVNDFQKGDIAEGYSVSREKKESFPLTVTSAQKNPTAFYLCASSLSGEEEQFFGPGTRLTVL.

This chain links TRBV4-1 with TRBJ2-7, with D uncertain. Trimming removed 2 bases at V and 3 bases at J, with 5 bases between. Germline assignment: CDR1 MGHRA and CDR2 YSYEKL. The CDR3 runs 12 residues. The CDR3 DNA is TGCGCCAGCAGCCAACTCCACTACGAGCAGTACTTC. Translating it yields CASSQLHYEQYF.

This chain uses TRBV6-5 with TRBJ2-7; 13 nucleotides agree with TRBD2. With V trimmed by 2 bases and J by 6 bases, 1 base remained unmatched. CDR1 is MNHEY and CDR2 is SVGAGI in the germline V gene. The CDR3 is made up of 14 amino acids. CDR3 loop: CASSYGTSGTEQYF. In nucleotides, the CDR3 is TGTGCCAGCAGTTACGGGACTAGCGGGACCGAGCAGTACTTC.

CDR3 nucleotide sequence: TGTGCCAGCAGCTTGGGGGCCCCAAATGAGCAGTTCTTC. Its translation is CASSLGAPNEQFF. The V and J genes are TRBV5-6 and TRBJ2-1; D is unclear. Germline-derived CDR1 and CDR2 are SGHDT and YYEEEE. This CDR3 spans 13 amino acids. Trimming removed 0 bases from V and 7 bases from J, with 8 bases in between.

The rearrangement links TRBV9 to TRBJ2-7; 8 bases match TRBD2. There are 16 residues in the CDR3. V lost 2 bases, J lost 3 bases, and 10 bases stayed unmatched. Germline-derived CDR1 and CDR2 are SGDLS and YYNGEE. CDR3 sequence reads: CASSVERESPSYEQYF. CDR3 in DNA: TGTGCCAGCAGCGTTGAGCGGGAGTCCCCGAGCTACGAGCAGTACTTC.

The sample holds a few counts of this clone. This CDR3 is also generated by other DNA sequences in the sample. The chain is built from TRBV27 and TRBJ1-2, with 8 bases fitting TRBD1. Trimming cost V 5 bases and J 4 bases; bases outside gene matches: 6. Germline V gives CDR1 MNHEY, CDR2 SMNVEV (reference sequence). The CDR3 contains 14 residues. Written as DNA, the CDR3 is TGTGCCAGCAGTCCCGGACAGGGATCCTATGGCTACACCTTC. It encodes CASSPGQGSYGYTF.